Below are 5 T cell receptor beta chains sequenced from a single sample in a study of blood T cell repertoires in COVID-19. Profiled with immunoSEQ multiplex PCR; TCRdb holds only in-frame clones, not every one. The table has 450,000 to 500,000 clones, 80% to 90% seen once; the top ten hold just over 8%. Source material: PBMCs or T cells enriched from blood (not recorded which). The receptors stem from a woman aged 60 to 75 who had recovered from COVID-19.

This sequence joins TRBV30 and TRBJ2-3; 8 bases agree with TRBD2. The CDR3 is 15 residues long. Trimming cost V 6 bases and J 1 base; bases outside gene matches: 9. Germline CDR1 reads GTSNPN; CDR2 reads SVGIG (reference sequence). The CDR3 DNA is TGTGCCTGCCGGGGGGGCCTACGGGGCACAGATACGCAGTATTTT. Translated, it gives CACRGGLRGTDTQYF.

The rearrangement links TRBV30 to TRBJ2-1; no definite D call. Germline loops: CDR1 GTSNPN, CDR2 SVGIG (reference sequence). V lost 0 bases and J 0 bases, leaving 6 bases between the germline ends. This CDR3 is built from 14 residues. In DNA, the CDR3 is TGTGCCTGGAGTGTAGCCAACTCCTACAATGAGCAGTTCTTC. Encoded protein: CAWSVANSYNEQFF.

The V call is TRBV5-4, the J call TRBJ2-1; 9 nucleotides match TRBD2. There are 17 residues in the CDR3. The V segment lost 0 bases and the J segment 3 bases; nucleotides outside the gene matches: 7. CDR1 SGHNT and CDR2 YYREEE come from the germline V gene (reference sequence). The CDR3 here is CASSLDGAGGLYNEQFF. The CDR3 DNA sequence: TGTGCCAGCAGCTTGGACGGGGCGGGGGGGCTCTACAATGAGCAGTTCTTC. Together with reference TRBV5-4 and TRBJ2-1, the CDR3 gives the full variable domain: ETGVTQSPTHLIKTRGQQVTLRCSSQSGHNTVSWYQQALGQGPQFIFQYYREEENGRGNFPPRFSGLQFPNYSSELNVNALELDDSALYLCASSLDGAGGLYNEQFFGPGTRLTVL.

The chain is built from TRBV19 and TRBJ2-1; D gene uncertain. V was clipped by 5 bases and J by 3 bases, with 14 bases between them. Looked up from germline, CDR1 is LNHDA and CDR2 is SQIVND (reference sequence). This CDR3 has 15 residues. DNA of the CDR3: TGTGCCAGTAGTCTTACTCCCGCCATCTACAATGAGCAGTTCTTC. Its translation: CASSLTPAIYNEQFF.

The rearrangement uses TRBV7-6 and TRBJ2-7, with a tentative D call TRBD2 (5 bases). V lost 0 bases, J lost 0 bases, and 9 bases lay in between. The CDR3 spans 15 residues. Per the germline V gene, CDR1 is SGHVS and CDR2 is FNYEAQ. The CDR3 protein is CASSLAEGSSYEQYV. As DNA, the CDR3 is TGTGCCAGCAGCTTAGCGGAAGGGAGCTCCTACGAGCAGTACGTC.